The 15 T cell receptor beta chains below all came from one sample that was sequenced in a study of human T cells and chemical hapten exposure. TCRdb reanalysed the RACE reads using MiXCR and keeps one entry per CDR3 protein. The sample records 180,000 or so distinct CDR3 sequences, more than 12% being singletons. The time point: patch test 1, 2 weeks after DPC sensitization. The treatment denotes: therapeutic diphenylcyclopropenone sensitization with weekly scalp DPC. The sample consisted of whole blood, taken in connection with sensitization to the hapten diphenylcyclopropenone (DPC). These TCRs come from a woman between 25 and 40 years old with alopecia areata. Some clones in this sample may be carry-over from other donors' samples.

V usage is TRBV20-1 and J usage is TRBJ2-4; TRBD1 agrees at 8 bases. CDR1 and CDR2 from the germline V gene are DFQATT and SNEGSKA (reference sequence). V dropped 3 bases and J dropped 4; count of bases not matched to a gene: 8. This CDR3 spans 15 amino acids. CDR3: CSARDRNRGKNIQYF. In nucleotides, the CDR3 is TGCAGTGCTAGGGACCGAAACAGGGGGAAAAACATTCAGTACTTC.

This chain joins TRBV20-1 and TRBJ2-3, with D unresolved. Germline loops: CDR1 DFQATT, CDR2 SNEGSKA (reference sequence). There are 13 residues in the CDR3. The CDR3 loop is CSPTRSSTDTQYF. The CDR3 DNA reads as TGCAGCCCAACGCGGAGCAGCACAGATACGCAGTATTTT.

The chain carries TRBV24-1 and TRBJ2-1; the match to TRBD1 covers 7 bases. V lost 7 bases and J lost 14; bases outside the gene matches: 10. This CDR3 has 12 amino acids. Germline CDR1 KGHDR, CDR2 SFDVKD. DNA for the CDR3: TGTGCCACCAGGGGAACCGGCGACAGGGAGTTCTTC. Translation gives CATRGTGDREFF.

This clonotype has ten or more counts. The V and J genes are TRBV3-1 and TRBJ1-5, with 7 positions matching TRBD1. V shed 9 bases, J shed 3 bases, and the junction held 8 bases outside the gene matches. Germline CDR1 LGHDT, CDR2 YNNKEL (reference sequence). The CDR3 spans 14 residues. CDR3 in amino acids: CARPPRGPNQPQHF. In nucleotides, the CDR3 is TGTGCCAGGCCACCGAGGGGGCCCAATCAGCCCCAGCATTTT.

This clonotype has more than one count but fewer than ten. J is TRBJ2-2 and V is TRBV6-2 or TRBV6-3, with D unresolved. CDR3 length: 12 residues. CDR1 and CDR2 from the germline V gene are MNHEY and SVGEGT. V lost 6 bases, J lost 6 bases, and 8 bases lay in between. This chain's CDR3 is CASRKLAGELFF. The CDR3 DNA follows: TGTGCCAGCAGAAAGCTCGCCGGGGAGCTGTTTTTT.

This clonotype was counted only a few times. The chain carries TRBV28 and TRBJ2-7; 11 bases line up with TRBD1. The CDR3 totals 15 residues. V gave up 5 bases and J gave up 4 bases; unmatched junction bases: 7. The germline CDR1 and CDR2 sequences are MDHEN and SYDVKM. The CDR3 here is CASSRSGTGGYEQYF. DNA of the CDR3: TGTGCCAGCAGTCGATCCGGGACAGGGGGGTACGAGCAGTACTTC.

This clonotype was seen a few times. The rearrangement links TRBV7-3 to TRBJ2-1; D possibly corresponds to TRBD1 (5 bases). The CDR3 is 14 amino acids. The ends were cut back, 5 bases at V and 4 bases at J, with 12 bases in the middle. Looked up from germline, CDR1 is SGHTA and CDR2 is FQGTGA. The CDR3 loop is CASSPGYPYNEQFF. CDR3 sequence (DNA): TGTGCCAGCAGCCCAGGGTACCCATACAATGAGCAGTTCTTC.

This clonotype was recorded at least ten times. The chain has TRBV7-2 and TRBJ1-3; D gene ambiguous. The CDR3 spans 13 residues. V was clipped by 7 bases and J by 4 bases, with 11 bases between them. Germline CDR1 is SGHTA and CDR2 is FQGNSA. CDR3 in amino acids: CASKFMGGNTIYF. Here the CDR3 DNA reads TGTGCCAGCAAATTTATGGGAGGAAACACCATATATTTT. The variable domain in full, completed from reference TRBV7-2 and TRBJ1-3, reads GAGVSQSPSNKVTEKGKDVELRCDPISGHTALYWYRQSLGQGLEFLIYFQGNSAPDKSGLPSDRFSAERTGGSVSTLTIQRTQQEDSAVYLCASKFMGGNTIYFGEGSWLTVV.

This clonotype was recorded a few times. DNA of the CDR3: TGTGCCAGCAGCCCGCGCAGGGGCTACACCTTC. Translation: CASSPRRGYTF. The rearrangement uses TRBV11-2 and TRBJ1-2, with D uncertain. The ends were cut back, 5 bases at V and 8 bases at J, with 9 bases in the middle. This CDR3 contains 11 residues. The germline gives CDR1 SGHAT, CDR2 FQNNGV.

Many counts were recorded for this clonotype. The chain is built from TRBV20-1 and TRBJ1-1; TRBD1 matches 9 bases. This CDR3 has 15 residues. Germline V CDR1 and CDR2: DFQATT, SNEGSKA (reference sequence). The V and J ends lost 7 bases and 8 bases, in that order; junction bases with no gene match: 17. The DNA of the CDR3 is TGCAGTGTTAAAGGCGACAGGGGGACGATAGGCGAAGCTTTCTTT. The encoded protein is CSVKGDRGTIGEAFF.

There are a few counts of this clonotype. The rearrangement joins TRBV28 to TRBJ2-1, with D possibly TRBD2 on 5 matching bases. This CDR3 has 14 residues. Germline V gene data show CDR1 as MDHEN and CDR2 as SYDVKM. V was shortened by 5 bases and J by 4 bases, with 12 bases between the two germline ends. CDR3 sequence (DNA): TGTGCCAGCAGTCGGCCGGACTTTTACAATGAGCAGTTCTTC. It yields the protein CASSRPDFYNEQFF.

V is TRBV3-1 and J is TRBJ2-5; D possibly corresponds to TRBD2 (5 bases). V dropped 4 bases and J dropped 3 bases, with 27 bases sitting between them. CDR3 length: 19 residues. Germline V gene lookup returns CDR1 LGHDT and CDR2 YNNKEL (reference sequence). The CDR3 region has the DNA TGTGCCAGCAGCCGATACCCCTATCAAACAGCGGAGTCAGAAGAGACCCAGTACTTC. Translation: CASSRYPYQTAESEETQYF.

This clonotype came up many times. This chain joins TRBV7-6 and TRBJ2-1; TRBD1 matches 8 bases. The CDR3 runs to 15 residues. V trimming: 1 base; J trimming: 8 bases; junction bases outside the gene matches: 7. Germline assignment: CDR1 SGHVS and CDR2 FNYEAQ. The DNA of the CDR3 is TGTGCCAGCAGCTTAGTTCAGGGGGCTCTAGATGAGCAGTTCTTC. Translating gives CASSLVQGALDEQFF.

This clonotype has at least ten counts. V is TRBV19 and J is TRBJ1-2; D ambiguous. This CDR3 region has 15 residues. Trimming left V 0 bases short and J 2 bases short, with 10 bases between. The germline gives CDR1 LNHDA, CDR2 SQIVND (reference sequence). Here the CDR3 reads CASSIETGFNYGYTF. CDR3 DNA sequence: TGTGCCAGTAGTATAGAAACGGGATTCAACTATGGCTACACCTTC.

This rearrangement joins TRBV20-1 to TRBJ2-1; perhaps TRBD1 as D (6 bases). Trimming took 6 bases from V and 5 from J, leaving 17 bases between them. CDR1 is DFQATT and CDR2 is SNEGSKA in the germline V gene (reference sequence). The CDR3 runs 14 residues. The CDR3 loop reads CSALRGFVDNEQFF. The CDR3 nucleotides read TGCAGTGCGCTCAGGGGTTTCGTCGACAATGAGCAGTTCTTC.